These 17 T cell receptor beta chains share one sample of origin, sequenced in a study of long-term antiretroviral therapy in people with HIV. Researchers ran immunoSEQ v3.0 at survey level. TCRdb's table, derived via immunoSEQ multiplex PCR, lists solely in-frame clones and lacks some. The sample includes approximately 35,000 clones, around 94% seen only once; the top ten take roughly 3.6%. Sequencing used unsorted PBMCs, obtained 4.1 years after starting antiretroviral therapy. These receptors were taken from a woman between 45 and 65 years old with HIV.

The chain couples TRBV7-8 to TRBJ1-1; D gene unclear. This CDR3 has 13 amino acids. CDR1 is SGHVS, CDR2 FQNEAQ, per germline. V gave up 5 bases and J gave up 6 bases, with 13 bases separating them. In nucleotides, the CDR3 is TGTGCCAGCAGCCCGATTAAGGGCGCTGAAGCTTTCTTT. Its protein product is CASSPIKGAEAFF. The full variable domain, rest sourced from reference TRBV7-8 and TRBJ1-1, is GAGVSQSPRYKVAKRGQDVALRCDPISGHVSLFWYQQALGQGPEFLTYFQNEAQLDKSGLPSDRFFAERPEGSVSTLKIQRTQQEDSAVYLCASSPIKGAEAFFGQGTRLTVV.

Written as DNA, the CDR3 is TGTGCCAGCAGTGAAGTCAGATTTAGCACAGATACGCAGTATTTT. Translating it yields CASSEVRFSTDTQYF. The V call is TRBV25-1, the J call TRBJ2-3; D is unclear. V lost 2 bases and J lost 0, with 9 bases in between. This CDR3 is built from 15 residues. Per germline, CDR1 MGHDK and CDR2 SYGVNS.

The J gene is TRBJ1-1, the V gene TRBV6-5; 8 nucleotides match TRBD1. CDR1 is MNHEY and CDR2 is SVGAGI in the germline V gene. CDR3 length: 14 residues. V gave up 6 bases and J gave up 1 base; unmatched junction bases: 4. CDR3: CASSKDRGNTEAFF. The CDR3 nucleotides are TGTGCCAGCAGCAAAGACAGGGGGAACACTGAAGCTTTCTTT.

The CDR3 protein is CASSFGSTGGRTEAFF. The CDR3 DNA reads TGTGCCAGCAGCTTTGGTTCGACAGGGGGTAGGACTGAAGCTTTCTTT. V gene TRBV5-8 combines with J gene TRBJ1-1; 9 nucleotides agree with TRBD1. CDR3 length: 16 residues. Trimming took 2 bases from V and 5 from J; bases not matched to a gene: 10. Per germline, CDR1 SGHTS and CDR2 YDEGEE.

The chain combines TRBV18 with TRBJ1-5; a weak D match, TRBD1 (5 bases). Germline CDR1 is KGHSH and CDR2 is LQKENI. The germline V and J ends were trimmed by 2 bases and 0 bases, with 11 bases remaining between them. The CDR3 runs to 16 residues. The CDR3 region is CASSPEAGDSNQPQHF. The CDR3 DNA sequence: TGTGCCAGCTCACCAGAGGCGGGGGATAGCAATCAGCCCCAGCATTTT.

The rearrangement uses TRBV30 and TRBJ2-3; the D call may be TRBD1 or TRBD2 (5 bases each). V lost 5 bases, J lost 0 bases, and 15 bases lay in between. Germline V gives CDR1 GTSNPN, CDR2 SVGIG (reference sequence). The CDR3 totals 15 residues. The CDR3 protein is CAWRPRGLSTDTQYF. CDR3 bases: TGTGCCTGGCGGCCCCGGGGCCTAAGCACAGATACGCAGTATTTT.

This clone appeared once. This sequence joins TRBV29-1 and TRBJ2-5; D gene uncertain. The CDR3 runs to 14 residues. Trimming took off 3 bases at V and 4 bases at J, with 15 bases between the two ends. Looked up from germline, CDR1 is SQVTM and CDR2 is ANQGSEA. The CDR3, as DNA: TGCAGCGTTGACCCTGAGTGGGGTGGAGAGACCCAGTACTTC. It is translated as CSVDPEWGGETQYF.

The chain combines TRBV15 with TRBJ1-4; D call uncertain. V was cut by 1 base and J by 5 bases, with 14 bases left in between. This CDR3 contains 16 residues. Germline V CDR1 and CDR2: LNHNV, YYDKDF (reference sequence). The CDR3 is CATSRGPLPGNEKLFF. The CDR3 DNA follows: TGTGCCACCAGCAGAGGGCCCCTCCCCGGGAATGAAAAACTGTTTTTT.

The rearrangement uses TRBV7-9 and TRBJ1-1; the D gene is possibly TRBD1 (5 bases). Germline CDR1 and CDR2: SEHNR and FQNEAQ (reference sequence). The CDR3 totals 18 residues. With 7 bases removed from V and 2 bases from J, the gap between germline ends came to 26 bases. CDR3 amino acids: CASTPGKRIDRKNTEAFF. In nucleotides, the CDR3 is TGTGCCAGCACCCCAGGAAAACGAATAGACAGAAAAAACACTGAAGCTTTCTTT. Together with reference TRBV7-9 and TRBJ1-1, the CDR3 gives the full variable domain: DTGVSQNPRHKITKRGQNVTFRCDPISEHNRLYWYRQTLGQGPEFLTYFQNEAQLEKSRLLSDRFSAERPKGSFSTLEIQRTEQGDSAMYLCASTPGKRIDRKNTEAFFGQGTRLTVV.

The chain joins TRBV19 to TRBJ2-6; possibly TRBD2 for D (6 bases). Germline V lookup: CDR1 LNHDA, CDR2 SQIVND (reference sequence). This CDR3 is 17 amino acids long. The V gene lost 3 bases and the J gene lost 0 bases, with 12 bases spanning the gap. Here the CDR3 DNA reads TGTGCCAGTAGTATTGCGGGGCCCCGCTCTGGGGCCAACGTCCTGACTTTC. This encodes CASSIAGPRSGANVLTF.

This chain joins TRBV7-8 and TRBJ2-2; D may be TRBD1 or TRBD2 (5 bases each). The germline CDR1 and CDR2 sequences are SGHVS and FQNEAQ. The CDR3 is made up of 17 amino acids. V was pared by 6 bases and J by 7 bases, with 24 bases between. The CDR3 DNA follows: TGTGCCAGCAGTCATAAGGGGTGGACTCTTAAAGGCGGGGAGCTGTTTTTT. Residues: CASSHKGWTLKGGELFF.

The J gene is TRBJ2-2, the V gene TRBV9; TRBD2 might be the D (5 bases). Trimming removed 0 bases at V and 2 bases at J, with 8 bases between. From germline, CDR1 is SGDLS and CDR2 YYNGEE. The CDR3 is 15 amino acids. The CDR3, as DNA: TGTGCCAGCAGCGTAGACAGCGGAAACACCGGGGAGCTGTTTTTT. The encoded protein is CASSVDSGNTGELFF.

J is TRBJ1-2 and V is TRBV7-2; TRBD1 might be the D (5 bases). CDR1 SGHTA and CDR2 FQGNSA come from the germline V gene. Deletions cut 7 bases from V and 8 bases from J, with 20 bases between. The CDR3 is 14 residues long. CDR3 DNA sequence: TGTGCCAGCACCTTGACCGGGACCTGGAGGGGCTACACCTTC. Translated, it gives CASTLTGTWRGYTF.

V is TRBV14 and J is TRBJ2-5; 9 bases align to TRBD2. Trimming at V came to 4 bases and at J to 1 base, leaving 10 bases not matched to a gene. Germline assignment: CDR1 SGHDN and CDR2 FVKESK. The length of the CDR3 is 17 residues. This CDR3 is CASSPSRGAGGQETQYF. Here the CDR3 DNA reads TGTGCCAGCAGCCCCTCGAGGGGAGCGGGGGGCCAAGAGACCCAGTACTTC.

The chain joins TRBV7-6 to TRBJ2-7; 8 bases align to TRBD2. V was clipped by 5 bases and J by 7 bases; unmatched bases: 10. The length of the CDR3 is 14 residues. Germline V gives CDR1 SGHVS, CDR2 FNYEAQ. The CDR3: CASSVSGGLWEQYF. CDR3 DNA sequence: TGTGCCAGCAGCGTCAGCGGGGGATTATGGGAGCAGTACTTC.

J is TRBJ2-1 and V is TRBV2, with TRBD1 identical over 10 bases. The V segment lost 0 bases and the J segment 6 bases; nucleotides outside the gene matches: 5. This CDR3 is 16 amino acids long. The germline gives CDR1 SNHLY, CDR2 FYNNEI. CDR3 DNA sequence: TGTGCCAGCAGTGAAGCAAGGGACAGGGGTTTCAATGAGCAGTTCTTC. Translation: CASSEARDRGFNEQFF. Together with reference TRBV2 and TRBJ2-1, the CDR3 gives the full variable domain: EPEVTQTPSHQVTQMGQEVILRCVPISNHLYFYWYRQILGQKVEFLVSFYNNEISEKSEIFDDQFSVERPDGSNFTLKIRSTKLEDSAMYFCASSEARDRGFNEQFFGPGTRLTVL.

The V call is TRBV5-6, the J call TRBJ1-2; D may be TRBD1 (6 bases). This CDR3 comprises 15 residues. V lost 4 bases, J lost 2 bases, and 15 bases lay in between. The V gene's germline CDR1 is SGHDT and CDR2 YYEEEE. CDR3: CASSIRDNHNYGYTF. The CDR3 DNA sequence: TGTGCCAGCAGCATCCGGGACAACCACAACTATGGCTACACCTTC.